Below, 17 T cell receptor beta chains from the same sample are listed, as sequenced in a study of beta chain features in type 1 diabetes. All of the isolated RNA was reverse transcribed, so expressed TCRB transcripts were sequenced. Libraries were prepared by immunoSEQ multiplex PCR; TCRdb keeps only in-frame clonotypes and omits some of them. The sample carries roughly 450,000 clones, approximately 15% recorded once. Sequenced material: naive CD4+ T cells from blood. The receptors were gathered from a young man in good health.

This clone has a handful of counts. The V gene is TRBV25-1, the J gene TRBJ1-3; no clear D. Germline V gives CDR1 MGHDK, CDR2 SYGVNS. V gave up 1 base and J gave up 4 bases, with 8 bases separating them. The CDR3 runs 14 residues. The CDR3 DNA is TGTGCCAGCAGTGAATGGCAGGCCGGAAACACCATATATTTT. Amino acid sequence: CASSEWQAGNTIYF.

This clone was picked up one time. The chain is built from TRBV27 and TRBJ2-1; maybe TRBD2 (6 bases). Germline lookup yields CDR1 MNHEY and CDR2 SMNVEV (reference sequence). The CDR3 loop spans 15 amino acids. The V end lost 5 bases, the J end lost 5 bases, and 16 bases lay between the germline ends. The CDR3 here is CASSPWAKRDNEQFF. As DNA, the CDR3 is TGTGCCAGCAGTCCCTGGGCTAAGCGGGACAATGAGCAGTTCTTC.

In its sample, this clone was seen a few times. CDR3 protein: CASSLGRGASTDTQYF. CDR3 DNA: TGTGCCAGCAGCTTAGGGCGGGGTGCTTCCACAGATACGCAGTATTTT. This chain links TRBV13 with TRBJ2-3, with D possibly being TRBD2 (6 bases). The CDR3 spans 16 residues. V was clipped by 0 bases and J by 2 bases, with 12 bases between them. Germline V CDR1 and CDR2: PRHDT, FYEKMQ (reference sequence).

The chain employs TRBV4-3 and TRBJ1-3, with D hard to call. The CDR3 totals 15 residues. The V gene lost 7 bases and the J gene lost 4 bases, with 17 bases spanning the gap. Germline assignment: CDR1 LGHNA and CDR2 YSLEER. The DNA of the CDR3 is TGCGCCAGCAACCCCCGAATGGGGTCAGGAAACACCATATATTTT. It translates to CASNPRMGSGNTIYF.

This clone was found a few times. This chain joins TRBV27 and TRBJ1-2; no clear D gene. The CDR3 length is 13 residues. Trimming removed 6 bases from V and 6 bases from J, with 14 bases in between. Germline CDR1 is MNHEY and CDR2 is SMNVEV (reference sequence). CDR3 in DNA: TGTGCCAGCAGCTTCGCGGCGGGGAATGGCTACACCTTC. Residues: CASSFAAGNGYTF.

This clone was observed a handful of times. In nucleotides, the CDR3 is TGTGCCAGCAGCTTGGTCGGGGCGCAAGGGGCCAACGTCCTGACTTTC. It codes for CASSLVGAQGANVLTF. The rearrangement links TRBV5-6 to TRBJ2-6; tentatively, D is TRBD1 or TRBD2 (5 bases each). Germline loops: CDR1 SGHDT, CDR2 YYEEEE. The ends were cut back, 0 bases at V and 4 bases at J, with 11 bases in the middle. The CDR3 covers 16 residues.

This clone appeared a few times. The chain combines TRBV29-1 with TRBJ1-2; 8 bases align to TRBD1. The V segment lost 0 bases and the J segment 2 bases; nucleotides outside the gene matches: 5. CDR1 and CDR2 (germline): SQVTM, ANQGSEA. The CDR3 loop spans 15 amino acids. The CDR3: CSVEDRAGGNYGYTF. The CDR3 DNA follows: TGCAGCGTTGAAGATCGGGCAGGGGGCAACTATGGCTACACCTTC.

This clone has more than one count but fewer than ten. The V gene is TRBV15, the J gene TRBJ2-2, with a possible D match to TRBD2 (6 bases). The CDR3 contains 16 residues. Per the germline V gene, CDR1 is LNHNV and CDR2 is YYDKDF (reference sequence). Trimming removed 2 bases at V and 5 bases at J, with 15 bases between. The CDR3 region is CATSRSYGSGTGELFF. Written as DNA, the CDR3 is TGTGCCACCAGCAGAAGTTACGGGAGTGGGACCGGGGAGCTGTTTTTT.

This chain uses TRBV11-2 with TRBJ1-6; the D is unclear. CDR3 size: 15 residues. The germline V gene has CDR1 SGHAT and CDR2 FQNNGV. The germline V and J ends were trimmed by 6 bases and 9 bases, with 18 bases remaining between them. CDR3 coding DNA: TGTGCCAGCAGGAGACCGGGCCTTAAGACTTCACCCCTCCACTTT. It translates to CASRRPGLKTSPLHF.

The J gene is TRBJ2-3, the V gene TRBV9; D remains unclear. V lost 7 bases and J lost 0, with 12 bases in between. This CDR3 has 14 residues. From germline, CDR1 is SGDLS and CDR2 YYNGEE. The CDR3 sequence is CASSGLPSTDTQYF. The CDR3, as DNA: TGTGCCAGCTCTGGTCTCCCTAGCACAGATACGCAGTATTTT.

This clone was seen a handful of times. The chain joins TRBV29-1 to TRBJ1-4; D unresolved. The V and J ends lost 5 bases and 12 bases respectively, with 10 bases between them. Germline V gene data show CDR1 as SQVTM and CDR2 as ANQGSEA. This CDR3 is 10 amino acids long. This CDR3 is CSVKDEELFF. The CDR3 DNA follows: TGCAGCGTTAAGGACGAGGAACTGTTTTTT.

The chain couples TRBV21-1 to TRBJ2-7. TRBV21-1 is a pseudogene locus. The CDR3 is 13 amino acids. CDR3 residues: CASRGPPTYEQYF. CDR3 nucleotide sequence: TGTGCCAGCAGGGGACCTCCCACCTACGAGCAGTACTTC.

This sequence joins TRBV5-1 and TRBJ2-7; D might be TRBD1 (5 bases). V was trimmed by 5 bases and J by 4 bases, leaving 16 bases between them. The length of the CDR3 is 14 residues. The germline CDR1 and CDR2 sequences are SGHRS and YFSETQ. The CDR3 region is CASRSGKNPYEQYF. Written as DNA, the CDR3 is TGCGCCAGCAGGTCAGGGAAAAATCCGTACGAGCAGTACTTC.

V and J are TRBV18 and TRBJ2-1; TRBD1 matches at 8 bases. CDR1 and CDR2 (germline): KGHSH, LQKENI. This CDR3 spans 15 amino acids. After removal of 6 bases from V and 8 bases from J, the junction contained 12 bases not matched to a gene. The CDR3 is CASSRQGTGIHEQFF. The CDR3 DNA follows: TGTGCCAGCTCCCGGCAGGGGACAGGCATCCATGAGCAGTTCTTC. Variable domain in full (rest from reference TRBV18 and TRBJ2-1): NAGVMQNPRHLVRRRGQEARLRCSPMKGHSHVYWYRQLPEEGLKFMVYLQKENIIDESGMPKERFSAEFPKEGPSILRIQQVVRGDSAAYFCASSRQGTGIHEQFFGPGTRLTVL.

The sample holds a few counts of this clone. The junction departs from the called germline gene at one end, perhaps through a read error. This chain links TRBV7-9 with TRBJ1-1; 8 bases are a match to TRBD1. The CDR3 spans 17 residues. The germline gives CDR1 SEHNR, CDR2 FQNEAQ (reference sequence). CDR3 in DNA: TGTGCCAGCAGATTAGACAGGGGATCGGCGATGAACACTGAAGCTTTCTTT. Protein product: CASRLDRGSAMNTEAFF. The whole variable domain, filled in from reference TRBV7-9 and TRBJ1-1, reads DTGVSQNPRHKITKRGQNVTFRCDPISEHNRLYWYRQTLGQGPEFLTYFQNEAQLEKSRLLSDRFSAERPKGSFSTLEIQRTEQGDSAMYLCASRLDRGSAMNTEAFFGQGTRLTVV.

A few counts support this clone. The chain uses TRBV18 and TRBJ1-4, with TRBD1 as a possible D gene (5 bases). In germline, CDR1 is KGHSH, CDR2 LQKENI. There are 13 residues in the CDR3. With 4 bases removed from V and 7 bases from J, the gap between germline ends came to 10 bases. CDR3 bases: TGTGCCAGCTCACAAGACAGCGGTGAAAAACTGTTTTTT. Amino acid sequence: CASSQDSGEKLFF.

The chain is built from TRBV2 and TRBJ2-5; the match to TRBD2 covers 10 bases. The CDR3 sequence is 17 residues long. Losses at the gene ends were 1 base for V and 3 bases for J; bases not matched to a gene: 8. In germline, CDR1 is SNHLY, CDR2 FYNNEI. The CDR3 spells CASSEVDSGRRKETQYF. The CDR3 bases are TGTGCCAGCAGTGAAGTGGATAGCGGGAGGCGAAAAGAGACCCAGTACTTC.